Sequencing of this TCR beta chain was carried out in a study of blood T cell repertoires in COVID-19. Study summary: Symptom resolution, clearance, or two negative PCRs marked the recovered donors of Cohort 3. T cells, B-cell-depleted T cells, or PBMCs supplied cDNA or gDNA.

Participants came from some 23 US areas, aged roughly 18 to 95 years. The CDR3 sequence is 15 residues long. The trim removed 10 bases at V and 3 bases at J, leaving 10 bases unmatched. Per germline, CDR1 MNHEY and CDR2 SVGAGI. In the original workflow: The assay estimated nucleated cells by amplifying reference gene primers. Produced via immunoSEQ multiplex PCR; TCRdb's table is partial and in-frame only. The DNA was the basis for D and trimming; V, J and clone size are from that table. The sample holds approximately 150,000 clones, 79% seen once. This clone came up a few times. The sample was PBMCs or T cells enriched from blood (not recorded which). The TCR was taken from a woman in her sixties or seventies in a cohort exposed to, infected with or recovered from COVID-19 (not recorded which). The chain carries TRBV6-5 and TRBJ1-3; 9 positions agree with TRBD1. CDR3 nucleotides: TGTGCCACCAACCCTCAGGACAGGGGTGGAAACACCATATATTTT. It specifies CATNPQDRGGNTIYF.